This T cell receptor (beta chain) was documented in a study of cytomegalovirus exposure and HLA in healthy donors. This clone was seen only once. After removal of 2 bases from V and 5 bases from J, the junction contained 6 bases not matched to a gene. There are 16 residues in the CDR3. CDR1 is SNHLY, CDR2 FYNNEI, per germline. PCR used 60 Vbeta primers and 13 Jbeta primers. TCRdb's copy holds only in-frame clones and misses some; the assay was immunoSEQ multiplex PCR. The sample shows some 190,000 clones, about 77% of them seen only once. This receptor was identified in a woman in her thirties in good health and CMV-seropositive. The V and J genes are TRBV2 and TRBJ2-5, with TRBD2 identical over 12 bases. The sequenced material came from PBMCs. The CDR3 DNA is TGTGCCAGCAGTGAAAGACGACTAGCGGGAGTGGAGACCCAGTACTTC. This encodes CASSERRLAGVETQYF.